This T cell receptor (beta chain) was identified in a study of T cells in tumors after PD-1 blockade (dated by TCRdb to about 2019). The study in broad terms: Exclusion criteria were prior checkpoint blockade, use of systemic immunosuppressants, or recent radiotherapy or other anti-cancer therapy within 4 weeks. Patients received pembrolizumab 200 mg every 3 weeks or cemiplimab 350 mg every 2 weeks. Ongoing daily vismodegib 150 mg was also given to a subset of patients during anti-PD-1 treatment. An average of approximately 27,000 TCR templates (range 554-99,264) and about 6,000 unique clonotypes was obtained for tumor samples, roughly 18-fold deeper than single-cell TCR sequencing. Paired single-cell RNA and TCR sequencing was done in the study on site-matched tumors from patients with BCC or SCC, both before and after anti-PD-1 therapy. RECIST version 1.1 was used to evaluate clinical response.

In light of the paper, this sample's time point label describes: first of two pre-therapy site-matched biopsies 2 to 3 months apart. Before and after PD-1 blockade, tumor biopsies came from the same primary tumor, making the samples site-matched. For bulk TCRbeta sequencing, genomic DNA was extracted from tumor biopsies or peripheral blood, and input amounts ranged from 616 ng to 6,004 ng. Leftover biopsy material went through bulk TCRbeta sequencing, with the goal of boosting sensitivity for rare clonotypes relative to single-cell TCR sequencing. Every patient was a poor candidate for surgical resection and had histologically proven advanced or metastatic basal or squamous cell carcinoma. Of the approximately ten patients in the basal cell carcinoma cohort, several underwent bulk tumor TCR sequencing. Fresh biopsies were taken from the primary tumor site, and part of the biopsy material was kept in RNAlater for exome and bulk TCR sequencing.

The immunoSEQ platform was used to carry out deep TCRbeta sequencing. Per the source publication's procedure: For further analysis, only productive rearrangements were exported out of the immunoSEQ Analyzer. Clones with significant expansion or contraction between timepoints were called with a two-sided binomial test at Bonferroni-corrected P below 0.01. T cell phenotypes were assigned to bulk TCRbeta clonotypes by matching to single-cell RNA+TCR-seq clones sharing the same TCRbeta sequence. Clone enrichment in tumor was calculated as tumor frequency divided by PBMC frequency from bulk TCR sequencing. TCRs were grouped by GLIPH into specificity groups, defined as clusters of distinct TCRs likely recognizing common antigens via shared CDR3 motifs. TCRdb obtained this table from immuneACCESS and retained in-frame rearrangements with V and J assigned. These tables miss some clones; where compared with another copy, unresolved V genes account for less than half of the shortfall, and the remainder is unexplained. The V and J calls and the clone size are those of that table, but D and trimming were determined from the DNA. The sample data list about 4,200 clones, and approximately 73% of these were observed just once. 7.5% of the sample is in the top ten clones.

The study at large found these results: The source of novel T cell clones was not identified and could include lymphoid organs or rare unexpanded clones within the tumor or its periphery. Clonal replacement was observed only between pre- and post-treatment samples and not between two pre-treatment samples, a pattern that was regarded as arguing against biopsy timing or location artifacts. Roughly two fifths of tumor TCR clonotypes were found in blood, and some novel exhausted tumor clones appeared in pre-treatment blood, suggesting peripheral recruitment. Exhausted CD8+ clones expanded after therapy were found to be mostly novel clonotypes undetected pre-treatment, suggesting clonal replacement rather than reinvigoration of pre-existing clones.

Concerning this clone itself: This clone's antigen is unknown. Base qualities are not at hand, and no much larger clone is one base apart.

In the germline V gene (reference sequence), CDR1 corresponds to GTSNPN and CDR2 to SVGIG. Trimming removed 5 bases from V and 8 bases from J, leaving 15 bases between the germline ends. The CDR3, from cysteine to phenylalanine, totals 12 residues. The only DNA kept is the CDR3, 36 bases in frame from the first base. Sequenced here: tumor tissue, sampled before anti-PD-1 treatment. The clonotype was recovered from a human donor with basal cell carcinoma. In this chain, TRBV30 is recombined with TRBJ1-2, and TRBD1 may be the D gene, going by 5 matching bases. CDR3 sequence: CAWDGTSGGYTF. The sequenced DNA is TGTGCCTGGGACGGGACCTCGGGAGGCTACACCTTC.